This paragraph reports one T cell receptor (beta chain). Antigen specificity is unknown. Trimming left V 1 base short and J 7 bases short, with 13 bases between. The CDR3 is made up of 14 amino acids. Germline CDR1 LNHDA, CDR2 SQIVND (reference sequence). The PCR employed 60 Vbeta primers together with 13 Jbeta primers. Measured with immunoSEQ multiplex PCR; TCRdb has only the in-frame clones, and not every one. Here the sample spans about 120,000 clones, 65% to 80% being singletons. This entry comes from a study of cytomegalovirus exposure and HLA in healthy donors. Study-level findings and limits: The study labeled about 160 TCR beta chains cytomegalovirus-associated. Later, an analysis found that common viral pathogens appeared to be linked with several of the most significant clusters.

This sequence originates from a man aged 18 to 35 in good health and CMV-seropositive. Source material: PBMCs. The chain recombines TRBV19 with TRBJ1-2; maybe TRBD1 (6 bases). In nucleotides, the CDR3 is TGTGCCAGTAGTATAGGGGGGCTGCTAGGTGGCTACACCTTC. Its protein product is CASSIGGLLGGYTF.